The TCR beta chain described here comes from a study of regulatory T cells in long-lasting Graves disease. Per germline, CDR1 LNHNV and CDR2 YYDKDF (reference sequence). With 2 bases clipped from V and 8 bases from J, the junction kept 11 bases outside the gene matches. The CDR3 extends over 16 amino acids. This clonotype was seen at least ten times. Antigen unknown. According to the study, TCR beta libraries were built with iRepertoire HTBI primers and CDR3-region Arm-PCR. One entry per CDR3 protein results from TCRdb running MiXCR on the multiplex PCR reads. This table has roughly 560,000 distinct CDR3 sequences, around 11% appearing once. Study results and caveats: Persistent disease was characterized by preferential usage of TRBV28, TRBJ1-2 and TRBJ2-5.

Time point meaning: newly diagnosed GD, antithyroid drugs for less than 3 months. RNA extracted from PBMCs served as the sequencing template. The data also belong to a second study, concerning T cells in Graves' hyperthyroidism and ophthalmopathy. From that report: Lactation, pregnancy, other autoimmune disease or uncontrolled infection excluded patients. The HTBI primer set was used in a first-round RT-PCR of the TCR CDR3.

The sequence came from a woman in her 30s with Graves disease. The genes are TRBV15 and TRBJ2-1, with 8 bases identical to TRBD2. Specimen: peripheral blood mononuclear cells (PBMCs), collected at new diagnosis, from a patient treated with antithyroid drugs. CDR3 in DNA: TGTGCCACCAGCAGACAGAGCGGGGGTGGATATTATGAGCAGTTCTTC. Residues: CATSRQSGGGYYEQFF.